This T cell receptor (beta chain) was retrieved from a study of T-cell reconstitution after alpha-beta-depleted transplantation in children. This clonotype occurred a few times. Germline V CDR1 and CDR2: MNHEY, SMNVEV (reference sequence). V gave up 8 bases and J gave up 2 bases, with 13 bases separating them. The CDR3 loop spans 15 amino acids. During its preparation, the TCRbeta library received unique molecular identifiers. TCRdb ran MiXCR on the PCR reads and lists one entry per CDR3 protein. In the table there are about 500,000 distinct CDR3 sequences, around a third of which are singletons. The source material was PBMCs from the stem cell graft donor, sampled from the stem cell graft. The receptor was isolated from a human donor who donated a stem cell graft to a child with aplastic anemia. The genes are TRBV27 and TRBJ2-6; tentative D call: TRBD1 (6 bases). The CDR3 DNA reads as TGTGCCAGCGGCCAAGGGACAACTGGGGCCAACGTCCTGACTTTC. It is translated as CASGQGTTGANVLTF. The full variable domain, rest sourced from reference TRBV27 and TRBJ2-6, is EAQVTQNPRYLITVTGKKLTVTCSQNMNHEYMSWYRQDPGLGLRQIYYSMNVEVTDKGDVPEGYKVSRKEKRNFPLILESPSPNQTSLYFCASGQGTTGANVLTFGAGSRLTVL.